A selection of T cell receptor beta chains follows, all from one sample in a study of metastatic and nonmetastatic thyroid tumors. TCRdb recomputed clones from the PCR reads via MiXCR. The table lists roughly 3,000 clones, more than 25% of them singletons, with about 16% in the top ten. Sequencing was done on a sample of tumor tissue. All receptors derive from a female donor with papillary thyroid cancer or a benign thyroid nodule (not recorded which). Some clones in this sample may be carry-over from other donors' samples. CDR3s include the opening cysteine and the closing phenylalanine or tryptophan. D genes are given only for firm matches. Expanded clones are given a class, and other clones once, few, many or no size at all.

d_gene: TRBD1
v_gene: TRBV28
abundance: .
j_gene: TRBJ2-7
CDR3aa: CATRGQGEHEQYF
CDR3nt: TGTGCCACGAGGGGGCAGGGTGAGCACGAGCAGTACTTC

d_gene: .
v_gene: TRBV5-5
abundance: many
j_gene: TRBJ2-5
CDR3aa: CASSLVWDDQETQYF
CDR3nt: TGTGCCAGCAGCTTGGTATGGGACGATCAAGAGACCCAGTACTTC

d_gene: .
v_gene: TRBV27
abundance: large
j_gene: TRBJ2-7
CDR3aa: CASSFSGASEQYF
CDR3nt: TGTGCCAGCAGTTTTTCGGGGGCGAGCGAGCAGTACTTC

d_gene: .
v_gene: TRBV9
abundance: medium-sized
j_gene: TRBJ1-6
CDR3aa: CASSPLETGLHSPLHF
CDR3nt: TGTGCCAGCAGCCCCCTTGAGACAGGACTACATTCACCCCTCCACTTT

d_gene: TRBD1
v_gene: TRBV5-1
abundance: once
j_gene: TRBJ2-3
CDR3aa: CASSQGQTTDTQYF
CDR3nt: TGCGCCAGCAGCCAGGGACAGACCACAGATACGCAGTATTTT

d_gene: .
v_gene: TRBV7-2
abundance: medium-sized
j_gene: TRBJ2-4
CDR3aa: CASSLGHSKNIQYF
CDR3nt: TGTGCCAGCAGCTTAGGTCATAGCAAAAACATTCAGTACTTC

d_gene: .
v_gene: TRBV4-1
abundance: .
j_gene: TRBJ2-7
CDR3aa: CASSQEWTAYEQYF
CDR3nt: TGCGCCAGCAGCCAAGAATGGACGGCCTACGAGCAGTACTTC

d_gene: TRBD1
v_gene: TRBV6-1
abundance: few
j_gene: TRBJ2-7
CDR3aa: CASSLEGTGLLSYEQYF
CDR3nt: TGTGCCAGCAGTCTGGAGGGGACAGGGCTCCTCTCCTACGAGCAGTACTTC

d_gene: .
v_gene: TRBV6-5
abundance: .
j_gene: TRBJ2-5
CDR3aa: CASSLARRRYQETQYF
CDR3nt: TGTGCCAGCAGCTTAGCCCGCAGACGGTACCAAGAGACCCAGTACTTC

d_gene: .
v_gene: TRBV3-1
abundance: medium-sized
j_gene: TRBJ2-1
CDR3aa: CASSQDPLGVNEQFF
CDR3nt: TGTGCCAGCAGCCAAGATCCCTTGGGGGTGAATGAGCAGTTCTTC

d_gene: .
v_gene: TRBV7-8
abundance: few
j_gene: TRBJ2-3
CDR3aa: CASSPTTDTQYF
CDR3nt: TGTGCCAGCAGCCCTACTACAGATACGCAGTATTTT

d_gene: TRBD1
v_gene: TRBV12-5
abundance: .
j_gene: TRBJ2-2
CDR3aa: CASGLPHVQTGAGELFF
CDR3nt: TGTGCTAGTGGTCTGCCCCACGTCCAGACAGGGGCCGGGGAGCTGTTTTTT

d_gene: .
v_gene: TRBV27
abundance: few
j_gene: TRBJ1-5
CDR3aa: CASRGVGAQHF
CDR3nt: TGTGCCAGCAGGGGAGTGGGTGCCCAGCATTTT

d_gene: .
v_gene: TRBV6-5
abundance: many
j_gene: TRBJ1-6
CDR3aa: CASSFVGQLYNSPLHF
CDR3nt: TGTGCCAGCAGTTTCGTCGGACAGCTCTATAATTCACCCCTCCACTTT

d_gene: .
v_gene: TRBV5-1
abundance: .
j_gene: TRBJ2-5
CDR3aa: CASSLGRGDITFSETQYF
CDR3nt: TGCGCCAGCAGCTTGGGTCGGGGGGACATCACCTTCTCGGAGACCCAGTACTTC

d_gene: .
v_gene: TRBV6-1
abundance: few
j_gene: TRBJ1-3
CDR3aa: CASSPHREVNTIYF
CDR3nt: TGTGCCAGCAGTCCTCACAGGGAAGTAAACACCATATATTTT

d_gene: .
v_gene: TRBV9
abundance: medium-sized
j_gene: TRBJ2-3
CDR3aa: CASSPGLASSTDTQYF
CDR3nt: TGTGCCAGCAGCCCAGGACTGGCCTCTAGCACAGATACGCAGTATTTT

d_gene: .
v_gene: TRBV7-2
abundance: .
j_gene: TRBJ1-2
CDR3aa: CASSVRGPEGYTF
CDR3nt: TGTGCCAGCAGCGTGCGGGGTCCTGAGGGCTACACCTTC

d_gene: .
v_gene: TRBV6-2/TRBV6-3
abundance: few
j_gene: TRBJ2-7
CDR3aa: CASSYQGLEQYF
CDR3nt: TGTGCCAGCAGTTATCAGGGCCTGGAGCAGTACTTC

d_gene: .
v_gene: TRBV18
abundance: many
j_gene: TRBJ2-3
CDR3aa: CASSPTQGSTDTQYF
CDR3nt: TGTGCCAGCTCACCAACGCAGGGGAGCACAGATACGCAGTATTTT

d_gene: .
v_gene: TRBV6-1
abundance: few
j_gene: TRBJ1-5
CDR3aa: CASSRAQPHQPQHF
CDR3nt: TGTGCCAGCAGTCGGGCCCAACCCCATCAGCCCCAGCATTTT

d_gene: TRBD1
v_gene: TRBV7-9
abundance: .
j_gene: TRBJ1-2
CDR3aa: CASSMGQGSFYGYTF
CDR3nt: TGTGCCAGCAGTATGGGACAGGGCTCATTCTATGGCTACACCTTC

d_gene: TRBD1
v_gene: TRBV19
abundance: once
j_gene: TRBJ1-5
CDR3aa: CASTPSPGDRGWGNQPQHF
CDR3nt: TGTGCCAGTACCCCTTCTCCCGGGGACAGGGGATGGGGAAATCAGCCCCAGCATTTT

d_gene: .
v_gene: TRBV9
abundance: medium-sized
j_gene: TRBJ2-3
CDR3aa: CASSVGGQRRTDTQYF
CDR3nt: TGTGCCAGCAGCGTAGGGGGTCAGCGTCGCACAGATACGCAGTATTTT

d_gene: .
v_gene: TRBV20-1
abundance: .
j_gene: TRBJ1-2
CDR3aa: CSARQLQGNYGYTF
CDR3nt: TGCAGTGCTAGACAATTACAGGGTAACTATGGCTACACCTTC

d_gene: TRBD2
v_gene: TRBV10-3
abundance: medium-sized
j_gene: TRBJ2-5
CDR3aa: CAISSAGLAKYF
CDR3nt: TGTGCCATCAGTTCAGCAGGACTAGCCAAGTACTTC

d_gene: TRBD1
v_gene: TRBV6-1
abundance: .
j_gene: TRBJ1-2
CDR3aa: CASISEGAGGYTF
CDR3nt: TGTGCCAGCATATCAGAGGGGGCAGGGGGCTACACCTTC